This T cell receptor (beta chain) came from a study of patients and donors after allogeneic stem cell transplantation. There are a few counts of this clonotype. TCRdb reprocessed the RT-PCR reads via MiXCR and lists one record per CDR3 protein. The data contain approximately 410,000 distinct CDR3 sequences, around 15% of them singletons. Between the trimmed V and J ends, which lost 5 bases and 4 bases, there was a span of 14 bases. Looked up from germline, CDR1 is SEHNR and CDR2 is FQNEAQ (reference sequence). The CDR3 has 14 residues. The V call is TRBV7-9, the J call TRBJ1-2; no clear D. This clonotype was sampled from a human donor who was either an allogeneic HSCT recipient or a stem cell or donor lymphocyte infusion donor (not recorded which). It is not recorded whose cells these are; they may come from a transplant donor. The source material was blood, either unsorted or a sorted T cell fraction (not recorded which). CDR3 sequence (DNA): TGTGCCAGCAGCGACTCGAGGTATTTCTATGGCTACACCTTC. Protein sequence: CASSDSRYFYGYTF. The full variable domain, in which reference TRBV7-9 and TRBJ1-2 provide the parts outside the CDR3, is DTGVSQNPRHKITKRGQNVTFRCDPISEHNRLYWYRQTLGQGPEFLTYFQNEAQLEKSRLLSDRFSAERPKGSFSTLEIQRTEQGDSAMYLCASSDSRYFYGYTFGSGTRLTVV.